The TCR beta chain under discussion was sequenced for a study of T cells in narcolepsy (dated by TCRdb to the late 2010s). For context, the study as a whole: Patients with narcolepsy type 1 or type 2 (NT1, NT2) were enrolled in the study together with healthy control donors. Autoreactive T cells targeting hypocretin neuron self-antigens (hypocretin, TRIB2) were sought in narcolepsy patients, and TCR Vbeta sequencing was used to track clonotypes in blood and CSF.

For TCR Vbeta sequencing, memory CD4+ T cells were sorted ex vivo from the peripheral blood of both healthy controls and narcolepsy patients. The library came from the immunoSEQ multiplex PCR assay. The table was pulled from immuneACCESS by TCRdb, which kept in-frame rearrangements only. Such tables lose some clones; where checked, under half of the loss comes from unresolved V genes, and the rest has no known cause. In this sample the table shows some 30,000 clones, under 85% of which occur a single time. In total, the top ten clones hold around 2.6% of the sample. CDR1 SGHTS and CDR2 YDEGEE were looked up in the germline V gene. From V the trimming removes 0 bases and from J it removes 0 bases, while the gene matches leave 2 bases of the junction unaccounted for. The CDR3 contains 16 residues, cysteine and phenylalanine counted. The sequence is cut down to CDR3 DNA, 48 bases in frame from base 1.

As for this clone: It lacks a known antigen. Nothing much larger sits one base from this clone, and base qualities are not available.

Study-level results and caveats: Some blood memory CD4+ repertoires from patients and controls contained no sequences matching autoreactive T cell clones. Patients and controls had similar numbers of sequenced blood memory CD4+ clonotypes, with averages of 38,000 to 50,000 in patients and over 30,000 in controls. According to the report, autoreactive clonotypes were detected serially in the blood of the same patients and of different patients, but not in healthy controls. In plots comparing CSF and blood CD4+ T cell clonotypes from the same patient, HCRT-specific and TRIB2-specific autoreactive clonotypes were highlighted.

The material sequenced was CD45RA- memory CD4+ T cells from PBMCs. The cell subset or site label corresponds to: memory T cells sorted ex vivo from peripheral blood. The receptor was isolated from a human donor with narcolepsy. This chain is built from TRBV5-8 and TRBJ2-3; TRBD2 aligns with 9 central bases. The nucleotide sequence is TGTGCCAGCAGCTTGGCCCTAGCGGGGAGCACAGATACGCAGTATTTT. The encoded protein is CASSLALAGSTDTQYF.